These 11 T cell receptor beta chains were sequenced from one sample in a study of T cell changes during pregnancy in multiple sclerosis. TCRdb's table, derived via immunoSEQ multiplex PCR, lists solely in-frame clones and lacks some. The sample holds about 60,000 clones, about 91% seen once. Sequences were derived from CD4+ T cells from peripheral blood mononuclear cells, sampled in the second trimester of pregnancy. The source is a female donor with multiple sclerosis, enrolled in a pregnancy study.

This chain links TRBV29-1 with TRBJ1-2; TRBD1 is a possible D gene (6 bases). The ends were cut back, 5 bases at V and 8 bases at J, with 12 bases in the middle. The CDR3 runs to 11 residues. The germline V gene encodes CDR1 SQVTM and CDR2 ANQGSEA. CDR3 region: CSVQGGDGYTF. The CDR3 DNA reads as TGCAGCGTTCAAGGGGGGGACGGCTACACCTTC.

V and J are TRBV27 and TRBJ1-3; the D gene is possibly TRBD1 (6 bases). The CDR3 has 16 amino acids. The germline CDR1 and CDR2 sequences are MNHEY and SMNVEV (reference sequence). Trimming shortened V by 6 bases and J by 2 bases, and 17 bases separated the two germline ends. The CDR3: CASSPQGREAGNTIYF. The CDR3 nucleotides are TGTGCCAGCAGCCCCCAGGGGAGGGAGGCTGGAAACACCATATATTTT.

The chain is built from TRBV30 and TRBJ1-5; D not certain. The CDR3 covers 13 residues. V was pared by 0 bases and J by 9 bases, with 12 bases between. Germline lookup yields CDR1 GTSNPN and CDR2 SVGIG (reference sequence). CDR3 coding DNA: TGTGCCTGGAGTGTACTATCGGTGGGGCCCCAGCATTTT. It specifies CAWSVLSVGPQHF.

V and J are TRBV27 and TRBJ1-1, with TRBD1 matching over 7 bases. After removal of 2 bases from V and 7 bases from J, the junction contained 7 bases not matched to a gene. The germline V gene encodes CDR1 MNHEY and CDR2 SMNVEV (reference sequence). There are 14 residues in the CDR3. CDR3 DNA sequence: TGTGCCAGCAGTTTAGACGACAGGGTAAATGAAGCTTTCTTT. Its translation is CASSLDDRVNEAFF.

This clone was recorded only once. The chain combines TRBV2 with TRBJ1-4, with TRBD1 matching 7 bases. The CDR3 sequence is 14 residues long. Germline-derived CDR1 and CDR2 are SNHLY and FYNNEI. The junction had 6 bases not matched to a gene; V was cut back by 4 bases and J by 7 bases. CDR3 region: CASSVGQEAEKLFF. The CDR3 DNA follows: TGTGCCAGCAGTGTCGGACAGGAAGCTGAAAAACTGTTTTTT.

The chain carries TRBV18 and TRBJ1-2, with D possibly matching TRBD1 (5 bases). Per the germline V gene, CDR1 is KGHSH and CDR2 is LQKENI. There are 15 residues in the CDR3. Trimming pared 3 bases from V and 3 bases from J, leaving 14 bases between. The CDR3, as DNA: TGTGCCAGCTCACCGTTGGGGGGGGACGACTATGGCTACACCTTC. Its protein is CASSPLGGDDYGYTF.

This chain joins TRBV28 and TRBJ2-1; 8 bases align to TRBD1. V was pared by 6 bases and J by 9 bases, with 10 bases of the junction left unmatched. In germline, CDR1 is MDHEN, CDR2 SYDVKM. The CDR3 loop spans 14 amino acids. CDR3 nucleotides: TGTGCCAGCAGCTTGACAGGGGCCCCTGGTGAGCAGTTCTTC. Protein: CASSLTGAPGEQFF.

The rearrangement joins TRBV2 to TRBJ2-7; D possibly corresponds to TRBD1 (6 bases). V lost 6 bases and J lost 2, with 14 bases in between. This CDR3 is built from 14 residues. The germline V gene has CDR1 SNHLY and CDR2 FYNNEI. CDR3 in amino acids: CASRPWTAPYEQYF. Here the CDR3 DNA reads TGTGCCAGCAGACCCTGGACAGCCCCCTACGAGCAGTACTTC.

V gene TRBV9 combines with J gene TRBJ1-2; a weak D match, TRBD1 (6 bases). The CDR3 contains 15 residues. V lost 4 bases and J 4 bases, leaving 17 bases between the germline ends. Germline lookup yields CDR1 SGDLS and CDR2 YYNGEE. CDR3 in DNA: TGTGCCAGCAGCACCGGGGACAACTCTCTCTATGGCTACACCTTC. It yields the protein CASSTGDNSLYGYTF.

The chain couples TRBV18 to TRBJ2-1; 12 bases are shared with TRBD2. CDR3 length equals 15 residues. Germline V gene data show CDR1 as KGHSH and CDR2 as LQKENI. V dropped 0 bases and J dropped 9; count of bases not matched to a gene: 3. The CDR3 DNA is TGTGCCAGCTCACCACCGACTAGCGGGAGAGGTGAGCAGTTCTTC. This encodes CASSPPTSGRGEQFF.

The chain couples TRBV5-1 to TRBJ2-5; 7 nucleotides match TRBD2. CDR3 length: 16 amino acids. With 0 bases clipped from V and 2 bases from J, the junction kept 7 bases outside the gene matches. Germline CDR1 reads SGHRS; CDR2 reads YFSETQ. CDR3 DNA: TGCGCCAGCAGCTTGGGCCTAGCGGTTATACAAGAGACCCAGTACTTC. It encodes CASSLGLAVIQETQYF. The full variable domain, in which reference TRBV5-1 and TRBJ2-5 provide the parts outside the CDR3, is KAGVTQTPRYLIKTRGQQVTLSCSPISGHRSVSWYQQTPGQGLQFLFEYFSETQRNKGNFPGRFSGRQFSNSRSEMNVSTLELGDSALYLCASSLGLAVIQETQYFGPGTRLLVL.